This TCR beta chain was obtained from a study of CD8 T cell repertoires and HIV-1 epitope variants. Overall study context: Twenty-five autologous and known Gag and Nef epitope variant peptides each stimulated T cells separately. Epitopes were three Gag families plus Nef HW9 and YT9.

CDR3 length equals 16 residues. Germline V CDR1 and CDR2: SGHNT, YYREEE (reference sequence). V was clipped by 0 bases and J by 6 bases; unmatched bases: 8. This clone was detected only a few times. Its target is not known. Generated by immunoSEQ multiplex PCR, the TCRdb table keeps only in-frame clones and is missing some. The sample holds approximately 2,800 clones; under 75% are singletons and the top ten take 30% to 45%. The rearrangement joins TRBV5-4 to TRBJ2-1; 8 nucleotides agree with TRBD1. Input material: cultured CD8+ T cells derived from PBMCs. The sequence came from a male donor with HIV. The CDR3 is CASSLVVGGTGNEQFF. Written as DNA, the CDR3 is TGTGCCAGCAGCTTGGTTGTTGGCGGGACAGGCAATGAGCAGTTCTTC.